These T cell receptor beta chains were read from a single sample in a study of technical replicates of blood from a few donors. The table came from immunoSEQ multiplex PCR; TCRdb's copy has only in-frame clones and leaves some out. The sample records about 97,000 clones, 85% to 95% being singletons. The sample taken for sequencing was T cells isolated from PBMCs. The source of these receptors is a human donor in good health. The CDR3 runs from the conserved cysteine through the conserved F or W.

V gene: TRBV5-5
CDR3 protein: CASSARDNPYEQYF

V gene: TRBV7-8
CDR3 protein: CASSLAGGLMNEQFF

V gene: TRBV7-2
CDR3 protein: CASSLASGRYEQFF

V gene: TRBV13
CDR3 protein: CASSLGSGAYEQYF

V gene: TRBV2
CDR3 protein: CATLATTGELFF

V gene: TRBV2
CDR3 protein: CASTGASTDTQYF

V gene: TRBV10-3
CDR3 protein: CAITPRVSASAGYTF

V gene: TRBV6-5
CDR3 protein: CASGQVEQYF

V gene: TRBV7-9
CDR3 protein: CASSLQGSQYF

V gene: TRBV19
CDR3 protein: CASSRVLTEAFF

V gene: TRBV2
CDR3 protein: CASSELAGGGRAQYF

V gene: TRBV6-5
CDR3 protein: CASRALKTSTDTQYF

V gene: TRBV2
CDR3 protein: CATIKRGMTEAFF

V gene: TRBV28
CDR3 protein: CASSLDAGSNQPQHF

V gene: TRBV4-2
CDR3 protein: CASSQDHQGRGYGYTF

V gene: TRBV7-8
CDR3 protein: CASSLPEGESSSYNEQFF

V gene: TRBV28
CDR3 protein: CASSLSFGELFF

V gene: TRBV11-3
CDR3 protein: CASVRESYNEQFF

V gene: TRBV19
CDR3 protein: CASSIEHIYGYTF

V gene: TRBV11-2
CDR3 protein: CASTTRDSTYGYTF